One TCR beta chain is described in this entry. Its antigen remains undetermined. One end of the junction does not line up with germline, which may come from a read error. This sample was included in a study of CD8+CD57+ T cells in acquired aplastic anemia (dated by TCRdb to 2017 to 2018). Regarding the complete study: Extracted DNA from sorted CD4+ and CD8+ cells averaged around 2.9 ug, ranging from roughly 0.17 to 30 ug.

The study deep-sequenced TCR repertoires of sorted CD4+ and CD8+ blood T cells from severe aplastic anemia patients and healthy subjects. Ficoll-Paque density gradient centrifugation was used to isolate peripheral blood mononuclear cells. Before DNA extraction, CD4+ and CD8+ T cells were sorted by FACS or by magnetic beads. Including the terminal cysteine and phenylalanine, the CDR3 comprises 13 residues. Only the CDR3 DNA is retained, 39 bases long and in frame from the first base. Per the germline V gene (reference sequence), MNHNY is the CDR1 and SVGAGI is the CDR2. General conclusions and limits of the study: Around 28 CD8+ CDR3 sequences were found to be shared between patients and controls, but these sequences appeared to be highly expressed in patients and within the immunodominant clones of the patients. Patients and healthy controls showed no significant difference in CD8+ Simpson's diversity (P=0.060).

Genomic DNA served as template for TCR beta VDJ combination and CDR3 sequence profiling. An Illumina HiSeq 2000 was the platform used for TCR repertoire sequencing. The paper's processing steps were these. TRBV/TRBJ rearrangement plots, CDR3 size and DJ length profiles, and Simpson's diversity index were used to assess repertoires. Whichever DNA sequence was most abundant in the deep sequencing data was defined as the immunodominant clone. CDR3 amino acid sequences were checked for sharing across subjects and were also compared against the VDJdb database and published repertoires. TCRdb trimmed the raw reads at Q25, called clones with MiXCR and kept productive beta chains. Rows merge per CDR3 protein into single entries with the most common DNA and genes. TCRdb, not the authors, supplied the V and J calls. Across this sample there are 250,000 to 350,000 distinct CDR3 sequences, with around 60% seen only once. Approximately 8% of the sample is held by the ten biggest clonotypes.

Sequenced material: sorted CD4+, CD8+, or CD8+CD57+ T cells (not recorded which) from PBMCs. Recombination linked TRBV6-6 to TRBJ1-6; 8 bases in the middle match TRBD1. This clonotype originated in a human donor with severe aplastic anemia or a healthy control (not recorded which). CDR3 region: CASGLGQGPPPHF. The DNA sequence is as follows: TGTGCCAGCGGCTTAGGACAGGGTCCACCCCCCCACTTT.